This T cell receptor beta chain originates from a study of T cells in Graves' hyperthyroidism and ophthalmopathy. Background on the study: At the time of initial diagnosis and before any treatment, peripheral blood was collected. Whole-study results and caveats: Ophthalmopathy was separated from stable hyperthyroidism by a 13 V-J model.

This clonotype was recorded a few times. The antigen is unknown. V lost 5 bases and J lost 4; bases outside the gene matches: 4. Germline V gives CDR1 ENHRY, CDR2 SYGVKD. This CDR3 is 13 amino acids long. TCR beta CDR3 regions were amplified from RNA. Researchers ran a first-round RT-PCR on the TCR CDR3 using the HTBI primer set. TCRdb re-called the multiplex PCR reads through MiXCR, storing one row per CDR3 protein. The sample lists around 690,000 distinct CDR3 sequences, less than 25% occurring once. Those patients with uncontrolled infection, other autoimmune disease, pregnancy or lactation were excluded. Diagnoses used clinical symptoms, serum thyroxine and TRAb, thyroid ultrasound and orbital computed tomography.

The sequence derives from a man aged 25-40 years with Graves' ophthalmopathy. The rearrangement links TRBV10-3 to TRBJ2-7; 8 bases fit TRBD1. The sample comprised blood. This CDR3 is CAISSGTGYEQYF. The CDR3 DNA reads as TGTGCCATCAGTTCCGGGACAGGTTACGAGCAGTACTTC.